Following are 5 T cell receptor beta chains from one sample sequenced in a study of T-cell memory formation after mild COVID-19. Each CDR3 protein is one row after TCRdb ran MiXCR on the 5' RACE reads. The table has 250,000 or so distinct CDR3 sequences, under 20% seen once. Sequencing was carried out using PBMCs or a T cell subset sorted from them (not recorded which). These receptor sequences come from a man younger than 35 who had mild COVID-19 (a few samples of this study predate the infection). Cell type and time point are not known.

This clonotype was observed a few times. This rearrangement joins TRBV6-5 to TRBJ2-3, with TRBD1 matching over 11 bases. Looked up from germline, CDR1 is MNHEY and CDR2 is SVGAGI. Trimming cost V 4 bases and J 6 bases; bases outside gene matches: 9. This CDR3 region has 16 residues. Written as DNA, the CDR3 is TGTGCCAGCAGTTTGGGACAGGGGGAGCCATGGGATACGCAGTATTTT. This sequence encodes CASSLGQGEPWDTQYF.

The table lists this clonotype with a few counts. The J gene is TRBJ2-1, the V gene TRBV14, with unresolved D. Germline lookup yields CDR1 SGHDN and CDR2 FVKESK. Trimming shortened V by 3 bases and J by 7 bases, and 10 bases separated the two germline ends. CDR3 size: 13 residues. This CDR3 is CASSQPGWNEQFF. CDR3 bases: TGTGCCAGCAGCCAGCCCGGGTGGAATGAGCAGTTCTTC. Full variable domain (missing parts from reference TRBV14 and TRBJ2-1): EAGVTQFPSHSVIEKGQTVTLRCDPISGHDNLYWYRRVMGKEIKFLLHFVKESKQDESGMPNNRFLAERTGGTYSTLKVQPAELEDSGVYFCASSQPGWNEQFFGPGTRLTVL.

This clonotype was observed a few times. The chain joins TRBV6-2 or TRBV6-3 to TRBJ1-5; D call uncertain. Germline lookup yields CDR1 MNHEY and CDR2 SVGEGT. V was cut by 2 bases and J by 7 bases, with 3 bases left in between. The CDR3 has 11 amino acids. The CDR3 is CASSYPQPQHF. CDR3 bases: TGTGCCAGCAGTTACCCACAGCCCCAGCATTTT.

The rearrangement uses TRBV29-1 and TRBJ2-7; 7 bases fit TRBD1. Per the germline V gene, CDR1 is SQVTM and CDR2 is ANQGSEA. V lost 3 bases, J lost 4 bases, and 6 bases stayed unmatched. This CDR3 comprises 13 residues. The chain's CDR3 is CSVEGQSDYEQYV. As DNA, the CDR3 is TGCAGCGTTGAGGGACAGAGTGATTACGAGCAGTACGTC.

Remarks on this clonotype: A much larger clone differs from this one at a single base, so this may be a read error. J is TRBJ2-5 and V is TRBV20-1, with TRBD1 matching over 8 bases. Germline CDR1 DFQATT, CDR2 SNEGSKA (reference sequence). The CDR3 runs 13 residues. This CDR3 reads CSAPGTGTETRYF. CDR3 DNA: TGCAGTGCACCTGGGACAGGAACGGAGACCCGGTACTTC.